These T cell receptor beta chains were read from a single sample in a study of blood T cell repertoires in COVID-19. Sequencing was performed with immunoSEQ multiplex PCR; in TCRdb, only in-frame clones are kept and a portion is missing. The sample carries 60,000 to 85,000 clones, 85% to 90% recorded once. The sample consisted of peripheral blood. The receptors originated from a woman in her fifties or sixties with active COVID-19. CDR3s include the opening cysteine and the closing phenylalanine or tryptophan. The order of the fields is clone size, J gene, D gene, V gene, CDR3 protein, CDR3 DNA. The D gene is left open where the match is weak. Clone size is shown for a subset of rows, as once, few, many or a class of expanded clone.

clone_size: once
j_call: TRBJ1-6
d_call: -
v_call: TRBV3-1/TRBV3-2
cdr3_aa: CASSQEQGMGFPLHF
cdr3_nt: TGTGCCAGCAGCCAAGAACAGGGTATGGGATTCCCCCTCCACTTT

clone_size: -
j_call: TRBJ2-1
d_call: TRBD2
v_call: TRBV18
cdr3_aa: CASSPRTSGSMANNEQFF
cdr3_nt: TGTGCCAGCTCACCCCGGACTAGCGGGAGTATGGCTAACAATGAGCAGTTCTTC

clone_size: -
j_call: TRBJ1-2
d_call: -
v_call: TRBV28
cdr3_aa: CASSPVTGASNYGYTF
cdr3_nt: TGTGCCAGCAGTCCCGTCACAGGAGCGTCTAACTATGGCTACACCTTC

clone_size: -
j_call: TRBJ2-1
d_call: -
v_call: TRBV19
cdr3_aa: CASSIGPGKYNEQFF
cdr3_nt: TGTGCCAGTAGTATAGGTCCAGGAAAGTACAATGAGCAGTTCTTC

clone_size: -
j_call: TRBJ2-5
d_call: TRBD2
v_call: TRBV6-6
cdr3_aa: CASTNTGLADQETQYF
cdr3_nt: TGTGCCAGCACCAACACGGGACTAGCGGATCAAGAGACCCAGTACTTC

clone_size: -
j_call: TRBJ2-2
d_call: TRBD1
v_call: TRBV27
cdr3_aa: CASKTADRVMDTGELFF
cdr3_nt: TGTGCCAGCAAGACAGCGGACAGGGTAATGGACACCGGGGAGCTGTTTTTT

clone_size: -
j_call: TRBJ1-6
d_call: TRBD1
v_call: TRBV6-6
cdr3_aa: CASRAGGNDSPLHF
cdr3_nt: TGTGCCAGCAGGGCAGGGGGTAACGACTCACCCCTCCACTTT

clone_size: -
j_call: TRBJ2-4
d_call: -
v_call: TRBV21-1
cdr3_aa: CASSKDLSGPIAKNIQYF
cdr3_nt: TGTGCCAGCAGCAAGGATTTAAGCGGGCCGATAGCCAAAAACATTCAGTACTTC

clone_size: -
j_call: TRBJ2-1
d_call: TRBD2
v_call: TRBV30
cdr3_aa: CAWVLAGAYNEQFF
cdr3_nt: TGTGCCTGGGTCCTAGCGGGAGCCTACAATGAGCAGTTCTTC

clone_size: once
j_call: TRBJ1-6
d_call: TRBD1
v_call: TRBV19
cdr3_aa: CASSKRTGDSNSPLHF
cdr3_nt: TGTGCCAGTAGTAAACGGACAGGGGATTCGAATTCACCCCTCCACTTT

clone_size: -
j_call: TRBJ2-3
d_call: TRBD2
v_call: TRBV28
cdr3_aa: CASSIPPGAGATDTQYF
cdr3_nt: TGTGCCAGCAGTATACCCCCAGGAGCGGGAGCCACAGATACGCAGTATTTT

clone_size: -
j_call: TRBJ1-1
d_call: TRBD1
v_call: TRBV19
cdr3_aa: CATNEGQGFSLGTEAFF
cdr3_nt: TGTGCCACCAACGAGGGACAGGGCTTCTCCCTAGGTACTGAAGCTTTCTTT

clone_size: -
j_call: TRBJ2-1
d_call: -
v_call: TRBV6-1
cdr3_aa: CASSEGGLGYDSYNEQFF
cdr3_nt: TGTGCCAGCAGTGAAGGAGGTTTAGGCTACGACTCCTACAATGAGCAGTTCTTC

clone_size: -
j_call: TRBJ2-1
d_call: TRBD2
v_call: TRBV27
cdr3_aa: CASSLTPLAGVRNEQFF
cdr3_nt: TGTGCCAGCAGTTTAACCCCTCTAGCGGGAGTGCGAAATGAGCAGTTCTTC

clone_size: once
j_call: TRBJ1-4
d_call: TRBD1
v_call: TRBV30
cdr3_aa: CAWSTGTGSWKLFF
cdr3_nt: TGTGCCTGGAGTACCGGGACAGGGTCGTGGAAACTGTTTTTT

clone_size: -
j_call: TRBJ1-2
d_call: -
v_call: TRBV2
cdr3_aa: CASSEGGGYGYTF
cdr3_nt: TGTGCCAGCAGTGAAGGGGGGGGCTATGGCTACACCTTC

clone_size: -
j_call: TRBJ2-6
d_call: TRBD1
v_call: TRBV11-3
cdr3_aa: CASSPSPGQGAGANVLTF
cdr3_nt: TGTGCCAGCAGCCCTAGCCCGGGACAGGGTGCTGGGGCCAACGTCCTGACTTTC

clone_size: -
j_call: TRBJ2-1
d_call: -
v_call: TRBV3-1/TRBV3-2
cdr3_aa: CASSHANEQFF
cdr3_nt: TGTGCCAGCAGCCACGCGAATGAGCAGTTCTTC

clone_size: -
j_call: TRBJ2-7
d_call: -
v_call: TRBV5-1
cdr3_aa: CASSLTQGLSYEQYF
cdr3_nt: TGCGCCAGCAGCTTGACCCAGGGACTCTCCTACGAGCAGTACTTC

clone_size: -
j_call: TRBJ2-5
d_call: TRBD2
v_call: TRBV6-2/TRBV6-3
cdr3_aa: CASSASGGQETQYF
cdr3_nt: TGTGCCAGCAGTGCTAGCGGGGGGCAAGAGACCCAGTACTTC

clone_size: -
j_call: TRBJ2-5
d_call: -
v_call: TRBV7-6
cdr3_aa: CASSQTGAGVQETQYF
cdr3_nt: TGTGCCAGCAGCCAGACAGGTGCCGGGGTCCAAGAGACCCAGTACTTC

clone_size: once
j_call: TRBJ2-6
d_call: -
v_call: TRBV19
cdr3_aa: CATSASYSGANVLTF
cdr3_nt: TGTGCCACCTCGGCTAGCTACTCTGGGGCCAACGTCCTGACTTTC

clone_size: -
j_call: TRBJ1-6
d_call: -
v_call: TRBV28
cdr3_aa: CASRQGRSHNSPLHF
cdr3_nt: TGTGCCAGCAGACAGGGTCGCTCTCATAATTCACCCCTCCACTTT

clone_size: -
j_call: TRBJ1-1
d_call: -
v_call: TRBV21-1
cdr3_aa: CASSIWDTMNTEAFF
cdr3_nt: TGTGCCAGCAGCATATGGGACACCATGAACACTGAAGCTTTCTTT

clone_size: -
j_call: TRBJ1-1
d_call: -
v_call: TRBV12-3/TRBV12-4
cdr3_aa: CASSTPGGTEAFF
cdr3_nt: TGTGCCAGCAGTACCCCGGGGGGCACTGAAGCTTTCTTT

clone_size: -
j_call: TRBJ1-1
d_call: TRBD1
v_call: TRBV6-5
cdr3_aa: CASLTGGNTEAFF
cdr3_nt: TGTGCCAGTCTGACAGGGGGCAACACTGAAGCTTTCTTT

clone_size: once
j_call: TRBJ1-5
d_call: TRBD1
v_call: TRBV2
cdr3_aa: CASRQGGTNQPQHF
cdr3_nt: TGTGCCAGCAGGCAGGGGGGCACCAATCAGCCCCAGCATTTT

clone_size: -
j_call: TRBJ1-3
d_call: -
v_call: TRBV15
cdr3_aa: CATSLQISGNTIYF
cdr3_nt: TGTGCCACCAGCCTTCAGATCTCTGGAAACACCATATATTTT

clone_size: -
j_call: TRBJ2-1
d_call: TRBD2
v_call: TRBV27
cdr3_aa: CASSGGLAGAFYNEQFF
cdr3_nt: TGTGCCAGCAGTGGTGGACTAGCGGGAGCCTTCTACAATGAGCAGTTCTTC

clone_size: -
j_call: TRBJ2-5
d_call: -
v_call: TRBV2
cdr3_aa: CASTQGNPKETQYF
cdr3_nt: TGTGCCAGCACCCAGGGAAACCCTAAAGAGACCCAGTACTTC

clone_size: -
j_call: TRBJ1-1
d_call: -
v_call: TRBV29-1
cdr3_aa: CSAVQNWNTEAFF
cdr3_nt: TGCAGCGCCGTACAGAATTGGAACACTGAAGCTTTCTTT

clone_size: -
j_call: TRBJ2-2
d_call: -
v_call: TRBV7-8
cdr3_aa: CASSLDGVGTGELFF
cdr3_nt: TGTGCCAGCAGCTTAGACGGAGTCGGGACCGGGGAGCTGTTTTTT

clone_size: once
j_call: TRBJ2-7
d_call: TRBD2
v_call: TRBV5-1
cdr3_aa: CASSLTSGRAPNSYEQYF
cdr3_nt: TGCGCCAGCAGCTTGACAAGCGGGAGGGCCCCAAATTCCTACGAGCAGTACTTC

clone_size: -
j_call: TRBJ2-3
d_call: -
v_call: TRBV6-4
cdr3_aa: CASSDSSPSVTQYF
cdr3_nt: TGTGCCAGCAGTGACTCGAGTCCGAGTGTTACGCAGTATTTT

clone_size: -
j_call: TRBJ2-5
d_call: TRBD2
v_call: TRBV11-2
cdr3_aa: CASSSWTSGETQYF
cdr3_nt: TGTGCCAGCAGTTCCTGGACTAGCGGGGAGACCCAGTACTTC

clone_size: -
j_call: TRBJ2-5
d_call: TRBD1
v_call: TRBV9
cdr3_aa: CASTPRQGQGETQYF
cdr3_nt: TGTGCCAGCACCCCGCGACAGGGGCAGGGAGAGACCCAGTACTTC

clone_size: once
j_call: TRBJ2-3
d_call: -
v_call: TRBV2
cdr3_aa: CASSPSPGETDTQYF
cdr3_nt: TGTGCCAGCAGTCCTTCCCCGGGGGAGACAGATACGCAGTATTTT

clone_size: -
j_call: TRBJ2-5
d_call: TRBD1
v_call: TRBV3-1/TRBV3-2
cdr3_aa: CASSQGSGGETQYF
cdr3_nt: TGTGCCAGCAGCCAAGGCTCAGGGGGAGAGACCCAGTACTTC

clone_size: -
j_call: TRBJ2-5
d_call: -
v_call: TRBV14
cdr3_aa: CASSQNGQTQYF
cdr3_nt: TGTGCCAGCAGCCAAAACGGTCAGACCCAGTACTTC

clone_size: -
j_call: TRBJ2-7
d_call: TRBD1
v_call: TRBV6-5
cdr3_aa: CASSPTGTGGLEQYF
cdr3_nt: TGTGCCAGCAGTCCTACCGGGACAGGGGGCCTCGAGCAGTACTTC

clone_size: -
j_call: TRBJ2-2
d_call: TRBD1
v_call: TRBV27
cdr3_aa: CASSLSWTGGWTGELFF
cdr3_nt: TGTGCCAGCAGTTTATCGTGGACAGGGGGTTGGACCGGGGAGCTGTTTTTT